This TCR beta chain was captured by sequencing in a study of CD8 T cells in ankylosing spondylitis. Study outcomes and limitations: Among TCR beta sequences, a motif of 7 to 9 highly homologous variants appeared characteristic of ankylosing spondylitis blood.

This clonotype was seen many times. The antigen is unknown. In TCRdb, the 5' RACE reads were re-called with MiXCR into one record per CDR3 protein. The sample records more than 650,000 distinct CDR3 sequences, approximately 12% being singletons. The CDR3 has 14 amino acids. Germline CDR1 DFQATT, CDR2 SNEGSKA (reference sequence). V was shortened by 5 bases and J by 1 base, with 14 bases between the two germline ends. This chain uses TRBV20-1 with TRBJ2-5; tentatively, D is TRBD1 or TRBD2 (5 bases each). This TCR came from a male donor with ankylosing spondylitis. The sequencing sample was made of blood, either unsorted or a sorted T cell fraction (not recorded which). CDR3 sequence reads: CSARSGTIQETQYF. The CDR3 DNA reads TGCAGTGCTCGATCTGGGACGATCCAAGAGACCCAGTACTTC.